What follows are 27 T cell receptor beta chains derived from one specimen sequenced in a study of shared clonotypes between healthy human individuals. Measured with immunoSEQ multiplex PCR; TCRdb has only the in-frame clones, and not every one. The table has 450,000 to 600,000 clones, 79% seen once. Sequenced sample: PBMCs. The origin of the receptors is a woman aged 40 to 50 in good health. Some clones in this sample may be carry-over from other donors' samples.

The chain joins TRBV28 to TRBJ1-4; no firm D call. Germline lookup yields CDR1 MDHEN and CDR2 SYDVKM. V was shortened by 2 bases and J by 5 bases, with 18 bases between the two germline ends. The CDR3 is 17 residues long. The CDR3 nucleotides are TGTGCCAGCAGTTTACTGTCCCCCGGGTACCCCAATGAAAAACTGTTTTTT. It encodes CASSLLSPGYPNEKLFF.

In regard to this clone: This sample also contains other DNA sequences that code for the same CDR3. The chain is built from TRBV6-4 and TRBJ2-3; weak D call: TRBD2 (6 bases). V was shortened by 2 bases and J by 1 base, with 7 bases between the two germline ends. The CDR3 runs to 14 residues. CDR1 and CDR2 from the germline V gene are MRHNA and SNTAGT. CDR3 loop: CASSDGGGTDTQYF. The CDR3 DNA reads TGTGCCAGCAGTGACGGAGGGGGCACAGATACGCAGTATTTT.

The gene calls are TRBV9 and TRBJ2-7; D might be TRBD1 (6 bases). Germline V gene lookup returns CDR1 SGDLS and CDR2 YYNGEE. Trimming took off 3 bases at V and 2 bases at J, with 12 bases between the two ends. This CDR3 is 14 amino acids long. The CDR3 region is CASSGLDRPYEQYF. The DNA for the CDR3 is TGTGCCAGCAGCGGACTGGACAGACCCTACGAGCAGTACTTC.

The rearrangement uses TRBV9 and TRBJ2-1, with TRBD2 as a possible D gene (5 bases). Trimming took off 3 bases at V and 0 bases at J, with 13 bases between the two ends. Germline CDR1 reads SGDLS; CDR2 reads YYNGEE. This CDR3 has 16 residues. Here the CDR3 reads CASSGSRRYSYNEQFF. Written as DNA, the CDR3 is TGTGCCAGCAGCGGGTCAAGGAGGTACTCCTACAATGAGCAGTTCTTC.

The table lists this clone with a count of one. This chain connects TRBV6-1 to TRBJ2-5; perhaps TRBD1 as D (6 bases). The J call may be incorrect, as the DNA end agrees better with TRBJ2-7. Germline V gives CDR1 MNHNS, CDR2 SASEGT. The CDR3 consists of 15 residues. CDR3 sequence (DNA): TGTGCCAGCAGTGAACTGGCAGGGGTACCTTCCGAGCAGTACTTC. The encoded protein is CASSELAGVPSEQYF.

CDR3 sequence reads: CASSLDGGNIQYF. CDR3 coding DNA: TGTGCCAGCAGCTTAGATGGGGGAAACATTCAGTACTTC. This sequence joins TRBV11-3 and TRBJ2-4; D is perhaps TRBD1 or TRBD2 (5 bases each). V lost 0 bases and J lost 6, with 6 bases in between. The CDR3 loop spans 13 amino acids. The germline V gene encodes CDR1 SGHNT and CDR2 YENEEA. Full variable domain (missing parts from reference TRBV11-3 and TRBJ2-4): EAGVVQSPRYKIIEKKQPVAFWCNPISGHNTLYWYLQNLGQGPELLIRYENEEAVDDSQLPKDRFSAERLKGVDSTLKIQPAELGDSAVYLCASSLDGGNIQYFGAGTRLSVL.

Concerning this clone itself: Other DNA sequences in this sample translate to the same CDR3. The V call is TRBV30, the J call TRBJ1-1; D remains unclear. CDR3 length: 12 residues. Trimming left V 0 bases short and J 2 bases short, with 4 bases between. Germline V gene sequence: CDR1 GTSNPN, CDR2 SVGIG (reference sequence). The CDR3 sequence is CAWSVTNTEAFF. DNA for the CDR3: TGTGCCTGGAGTGTGACTAACACTGAAGCTTTCTTT.

This chain connects TRBV29-1 to TRBJ1-2; the D gene is possibly TRBD1 (5 bases). The CDR3 has 11 amino acids. The V gene's germline CDR1 is SQVTM and CDR2 ANQGSEA. V was cut by 2 bases and J by 8 bases, with 9 bases left in between. CDR3 nucleotide sequence: TGCAGCGTTGAAAGAGGGGAGGGCTACACCTTC. This encodes CSVERGEGYTF.

V gene TRBV13 combines with J gene TRBJ2-3; 8 nucleotides line up with TRBD2. There are 16 residues in the CDR3. Germline values: CDR1 PRHDT, CDR2 FYEKMQ (reference sequence). Losses at the gene ends were 5 bases for V and 2 bases for J; bases not matched to a gene: 9. The CDR3 DNA is TGTGCCAGCAGCGACAGAGCGGGAGCGTCCACAGATACGCAGTATTTT. It encodes CASSDRAGASTDTQYF.

Turning to this clone: With a far larger clone one base away, a read error is the likely cause. The chain couples TRBV7-3 to TRBJ2-1, with TRBD2 as a possible D gene (6 bases). Per the germline V gene, CDR1 is SGHTA and CDR2 is FQGTGA. This CDR3 comprises 16 residues. Trimming removed 3 bases at V and 5 bases at J, with 17 bases between. The CDR3 DNA reads TGTGCCAGCAGCTTCAACCTGGGAGGAAGGGACAATGAGCAGTTCTTC. It yields the protein CASSFNLGGRDNEQFF.

This clone appeared a single time. This chain uses TRBV25-1 with TRBJ1-1, with D uncertain. CDR3 length: 13 amino acids. CDR1 and CDR2 from the germline V gene are MGHDK and SYGVNS. Between the trimmed V and J ends, which lost 6 bases and 2 bases, there was a span of 10 bases. CDR3 DNA sequence: TGTGCCAGCAGCACAAACTTAAACACTGAAGCTTTCTTT. This codes for CASSTNLNTEAFF. Looking up the rest from reference TRBV25-1 and TRBJ1-1 gives the full variable domain: EADIYQTPRYLVIGTGKKITLECSQTMGHDKMYWYQQDPGMELHLIHYSYGVNSTEKGDLSSESTVSRIRTEHFPLTLESARPSHTSQYLCASSTNLNTEAFFGQGTRLTVV.

The chain is built from TRBV4-1 and TRBJ1-5; 7 bases agree with TRBD1. Germline CDR1 and CDR2: MGHRA and YSYEKL. J gave up 4 bases and V 1 base, and 10 bases lay outside the gene matches. The CDR3 extends over 17 amino acids. DNA of the CDR3: TGCGCCAGCAGCCAAGGGGCCGGGGACAGCAGGAATCAGCCCCAGCATTTT. It encodes CASSQGAGDSRNQPQHF.

This clone has just one count. The chain carries TRBV12-5 and TRBJ1-1; weak D call: TRBD1 (6 bases). CDR3 length: 13 residues. Germline V gene sequence: CDR1 LGHNT, CDR2 FRNRAP. Between the trimmed V and J ends, which lost 7 bases and 1 base, there was a span of 10 bases. The CDR3 DNA is TGTGCTAGTGCCCCACAGGGGAACACTGAAGCTTTCTTT. It translates to CASAPQGNTEAFF. The full variable domain, in which reference TRBV12-5 and TRBJ1-1 provide the parts outside the CDR3, is DARVTQTPRHKVTEMGQEVTMRCQPILGHNTVFWYRQTMMQGLELLAYFRNRAPLDDSGMPKDRFSAEMPDATLATLKIQPSEPRDSAVYFCASAPQGNTEAFFGQGTRLTVV.

V usage is TRBV25-1 and J usage is TRBJ1-4, with 7 bases matching TRBD1. This CDR3 contains 15 residues. Germline CDR1 MGHDK, CDR2 SYGVNS. V was pared by 3 bases and J by 5 bases, with 6 bases of the junction left unmatched. The CDR3 protein is CASSEEGGQNEKLFF. The CDR3 coding sequence is TGTGCCAGCAGTGAGGAAGGGGGCCAAAATGAAAAACTGTTTTTT.

J is TRBJ1-4 and V is TRBV27; D is perhaps TRBD1 (5 bases). CDR1 is MNHEY, CDR2 SMNVEV, per germline (reference sequence). V was trimmed by 4 bases and J by 7 bases, leaving 13 bases between them. This CDR3 comprises 14 residues. CDR3 loop: CASSSGTRGEKLFF. The CDR3 DNA reads TGTGCCAGCAGTTCGGGCACTAGGGGTGAAAAACTGTTTTTT.

This clone has just one count. The same CDR3 also results from other DNA sequences found in this sample. DNA of the CDR3: TGTGCCTGGAGTGCCCTCAGGGAGACCCAGTACTTC. Its protein product is CAWSALRETQYF. The chain links TRBV30 to TRBJ2-5; D not certain. Germline V gene lookup returns CDR1 GTSNPN and CDR2 SVGIG (reference sequence). There are 12 residues in the CDR3. V was shortened by 1 base and J by 5 bases, with 8 bases between the two germline ends.

The J gene is TRBJ1-5, the V gene TRBV19; 8 nucleotides align to TRBD1. V was clipped by 2 bases and J by 1 base; unmatched bases: 13. CDR1 and CDR2 (germline): LNHDA, SQIVND (reference sequence). This CDR3 is 19 amino acids long. CDR3 DNA sequence: TGTGCCAGTAGTATAACCTTCGGGGCAGGGGGCCGAAGCAATCAGCCCCAGCATTTT. Its translation is CASSITFGAGGRSNQPQHF.

The chain is built from TRBV6-1 and TRBJ1-1; no definite D call. Germline V gives CDR1 MNHNS, CDR2 SASEGT. The CDR3 sequence is 12 residues long. V lost 2 bases to trimming and J lost 9 bases, with 10 bases between them. CDR3 sequence (DNA): TGTGCCAGCAGTGAAAGAGCCGGGAAAGCTTTCTTT. It codes for CASSERAGKAFF.

This sequence joins TRBV6-6 and TRBJ1-1; perhaps TRBD1 as D (6 bases). V was clipped by 6 bases and J by 11 bases, with 25 bases between them. Germline CDR1 reads MNHNY; CDR2 reads SVGAGI (reference sequence). The CDR3 spans 15 residues. This CDR3 is CASRSVGGGLEWAFF. The CDR3, as DNA: TGTGCCAGCAGGTCCGTGGGGGGGGGCCTCGAGTGGGCTTTCTTT.

V is TRBV21-1 and J is TRBJ2-5; TRBD2 is the table's D call, not checked against the DNA. TRBV21-1 is classified as a pseudogene. CDR3 length: 14 amino acids. The CDR3 region has the DNA TGTGCCAGCAGCAAGCCGGAGTACCAAGAGACCCAGTACTTC. It encodes CASSKPEYQETQYF.

The V call is TRBV30, the J call TRBJ2-3; TRBD2 might be the D (6 bases). The germline V and J ends were trimmed by 2 bases and 4 bases, with 16 bases remaining between them. The length of the CDR3 is 15 residues. The V gene's germline CDR1 is GTSNPN and CDR2 SVGIG (reference sequence). CDR3 residues: CAWSLLRRRADTQYF. The CDR3 region has the DNA TGTGCCTGGAGTCTTCTGCGCCGGAGGGCAGATACGCAGTATTTT.

The chain links TRBV21-1 to TRBJ1-2. TRBV21-1 has pseudogene status. The CDR3 extends over 15 amino acids. The CDR3 coding sequence is TGTGCCAGCAGCAAGGCCCTGGGACGGACCTATGACTACACCTTC. Its protein product is CASSKALGRTYDYTF.

The V call is TRBV6-1, the J call TRBJ2-7; 12 positions match TRBD1. The trim removed 6 bases at V and 4 bases at J, leaving 10 bases unmatched. CDR1 is MNHNS, CDR2 SASEGT, per germline. This CDR3 contains 16 residues. The CDR3 bases are TGTGCCAGCAGAGAACCCGGGACAGGGGGCGGATACGAGCAGTACTTC. Protein product: CASREPGTGGGYEQYF.

Comments on this clone: One end of the junction varies from germline; a read error may be responsible. This chain joins TRBV19 and TRBJ1-2; D possibly corresponds to TRBD1 (6 bases). The CDR3 runs 14 residues. Germline V gene sequence: CDR1 LNHDA, CDR2 SQIVND (reference sequence). The CDR3 DNA reads as TGTGCCAGTAGTGTAGAACAGGGAAACTATGGCTACACCTTC. Translation gives CASSVEQGNYGYTF.

The rearrangement uses TRBV27 and TRBJ2-7; D is uncertain. Germline CDR1 is MNHEY and CDR2 is SMNVEV (reference sequence). V lost 0 bases to trimming and J lost 3 bases, with 6 bases between them. The CDR3 sequence is 13 residues long. The CDR3 sequence: CASSLSSVYEQYF. The CDR3 coding sequence is TGTGCCAGCAGTTTATCGTCGGTCTACGAGCAGTACTTC.

V gene TRBV7-2 combines with J gene TRBJ2-3; tentatively, D is TRBD2 (6 bases). With 4 bases removed from V and 3 bases from J, the gap between germline ends came to 11 bases. The germline gives CDR1 SGHTA, CDR2 FQGNSA. The CDR3 has 14 residues. CDR3 in DNA: TGTGCCAGCAGCTCGACTAGGACGACAGATACGCAGTATTTT. This gives the protein CASSSTRTTDTQYF.

The chain joins TRBV2 to TRBJ2-3; 12 bases are shared with TRBD2. Germline V gene data show CDR1 as SNHLY and CDR2 as FYNNEI. Unmatched junction bases numbered 11, after V lost 6 bases and J lost 4 bases. The CDR3 contains 17 residues. The CDR3 coding sequence is TGTGCCAGCAGCGAGACCCGGACTAGCGGGATTGCAGATACGCAGTATTTT. This translates into CASSETRTSGIADTQYF.